This TCR beta chain is from a study of radiotherapy plus CTLA-4 blockade in lung cancer. The overall study: Objective responses were documented in 15% to 20% of patients, with disease control in around 30%. Study-level results: Response was reportedly best predicted by early blood T cell clone dynamics, with interferon-beta. There was expansion of tumor-derived TCR clones in blood after radiotherapy plus ipilimumab.

Points on this clone: Its antigen is currently unknown. Distinct nucleotide sequences in the sample also encode this CDR3.

Trimming took 5 bases from V and 5 from J, leaving 12 bases between them. Germline V gene lookup returns CDR1 GTSNPN and CDR2 SVGIG (reference sequence). CDR3 length: 13 amino acids. TCRdb's table, derived via immunoSEQ multiplex PCR, lists solely in-frame clones and lacks some. There are 95,000 to 150,000 clones in the sample; 85% to 90% occur only once, and 6.9% lies in the top ten. Patients had chemo-refractory metastatic non-small-cell lung cancer and received focal radiation plus CTLA-4 blockade that used ipilimumab. This material consisted of peripheral blood, taken from a patient treated with radiotherapy plus ipilimumab. The origin of this receptor is a human donor with non-small cell lung cancer that progressed on radiotherapy plus ipilimumab. The chain carries TRBV30 and TRBJ2-2, with D perhaps matching TRBD2 (6 bases). CDR3 amino acids: CAWGTGRTGELFF. The CDR3 nucleotides read TGTGCCTGGGGGACTGGGCGGACCGGGGAGCTGTTTTTT.